This T cell receptor (beta chain) was observed in a study of identical twins. In TCRdb, the 5' RACE reads were re-called with MiXCR into one record per CDR3 protein. The table records roughly 240,000 distinct CDR3 sequences, around 7% of them present only once. The CDR3 length is 18 residues. Germline loops: CDR1 LNHDA, CDR2 SQIVND (reference sequence). J lost 2 bases, V lost 5 bases, and 14 bases had no gene match. These data were also reused for a study on yellow fever vaccine responses in identical twins.

This sequence originates from a woman under 30 in good health. The sample was memory (CD45RO+) T cells sorted from blood. The chain uses TRBV19 and TRBJ1-4, with 7 bases fitting TRBD1. CDR3 nucleotides: TGTGCCAGTAGTCCGGACAGGAGTCCATTCTGGACTAATGAAAAACTGTTTTTT. This translates into CASSPDRSPFWTNEKLFF.